The present entry profiles one TCR beta chain with its context. Antigen unknown. This sample was included in a study of chemoradiotherapy in HPV16-positive cancers. Study as a whole: Candidate HPV-specific clones and shared TCR motifs came from a couple of HPV16-positive patients.

Repeated repertoire sampling spanned the course of chemoradiotherapy. Measured with immunoSEQ multiplex PCR; TCRdb has only the in-frame clones, and not every one. The repertoire includes just under 2,000 clones, almost 90% of them detected once, and over 7% sits in the top ten. Study-wide findings and caveats: Candidate HPV-specific clones and E7-related TCR motifs grew in tumor during treatment.

This material consisted of tumor tissue, taken from a patient who underwent chemoradiotherapy. The TCR was taken from a human donor with HPV-associated anogenital cancer.

In nucleotides, the CDR3 is TGCGCCAGCAGCCAAGATTCCGGACAGGGAGGAAACACCATATATTTT. It yields the protein CASSQDSGQGGNTIYF. V is TRBV4-3 and J is TRBJ1-3; 8 bases line up with TRBD1. Germline V gene data show CDR1 as LGHNA and CDR2 as YSLEER. The V gene end was trimmed by 0 bases and the J gene end by 4 bases; junction bases not matched to a gene: 5. The CDR3 is made up of 16 amino acids.